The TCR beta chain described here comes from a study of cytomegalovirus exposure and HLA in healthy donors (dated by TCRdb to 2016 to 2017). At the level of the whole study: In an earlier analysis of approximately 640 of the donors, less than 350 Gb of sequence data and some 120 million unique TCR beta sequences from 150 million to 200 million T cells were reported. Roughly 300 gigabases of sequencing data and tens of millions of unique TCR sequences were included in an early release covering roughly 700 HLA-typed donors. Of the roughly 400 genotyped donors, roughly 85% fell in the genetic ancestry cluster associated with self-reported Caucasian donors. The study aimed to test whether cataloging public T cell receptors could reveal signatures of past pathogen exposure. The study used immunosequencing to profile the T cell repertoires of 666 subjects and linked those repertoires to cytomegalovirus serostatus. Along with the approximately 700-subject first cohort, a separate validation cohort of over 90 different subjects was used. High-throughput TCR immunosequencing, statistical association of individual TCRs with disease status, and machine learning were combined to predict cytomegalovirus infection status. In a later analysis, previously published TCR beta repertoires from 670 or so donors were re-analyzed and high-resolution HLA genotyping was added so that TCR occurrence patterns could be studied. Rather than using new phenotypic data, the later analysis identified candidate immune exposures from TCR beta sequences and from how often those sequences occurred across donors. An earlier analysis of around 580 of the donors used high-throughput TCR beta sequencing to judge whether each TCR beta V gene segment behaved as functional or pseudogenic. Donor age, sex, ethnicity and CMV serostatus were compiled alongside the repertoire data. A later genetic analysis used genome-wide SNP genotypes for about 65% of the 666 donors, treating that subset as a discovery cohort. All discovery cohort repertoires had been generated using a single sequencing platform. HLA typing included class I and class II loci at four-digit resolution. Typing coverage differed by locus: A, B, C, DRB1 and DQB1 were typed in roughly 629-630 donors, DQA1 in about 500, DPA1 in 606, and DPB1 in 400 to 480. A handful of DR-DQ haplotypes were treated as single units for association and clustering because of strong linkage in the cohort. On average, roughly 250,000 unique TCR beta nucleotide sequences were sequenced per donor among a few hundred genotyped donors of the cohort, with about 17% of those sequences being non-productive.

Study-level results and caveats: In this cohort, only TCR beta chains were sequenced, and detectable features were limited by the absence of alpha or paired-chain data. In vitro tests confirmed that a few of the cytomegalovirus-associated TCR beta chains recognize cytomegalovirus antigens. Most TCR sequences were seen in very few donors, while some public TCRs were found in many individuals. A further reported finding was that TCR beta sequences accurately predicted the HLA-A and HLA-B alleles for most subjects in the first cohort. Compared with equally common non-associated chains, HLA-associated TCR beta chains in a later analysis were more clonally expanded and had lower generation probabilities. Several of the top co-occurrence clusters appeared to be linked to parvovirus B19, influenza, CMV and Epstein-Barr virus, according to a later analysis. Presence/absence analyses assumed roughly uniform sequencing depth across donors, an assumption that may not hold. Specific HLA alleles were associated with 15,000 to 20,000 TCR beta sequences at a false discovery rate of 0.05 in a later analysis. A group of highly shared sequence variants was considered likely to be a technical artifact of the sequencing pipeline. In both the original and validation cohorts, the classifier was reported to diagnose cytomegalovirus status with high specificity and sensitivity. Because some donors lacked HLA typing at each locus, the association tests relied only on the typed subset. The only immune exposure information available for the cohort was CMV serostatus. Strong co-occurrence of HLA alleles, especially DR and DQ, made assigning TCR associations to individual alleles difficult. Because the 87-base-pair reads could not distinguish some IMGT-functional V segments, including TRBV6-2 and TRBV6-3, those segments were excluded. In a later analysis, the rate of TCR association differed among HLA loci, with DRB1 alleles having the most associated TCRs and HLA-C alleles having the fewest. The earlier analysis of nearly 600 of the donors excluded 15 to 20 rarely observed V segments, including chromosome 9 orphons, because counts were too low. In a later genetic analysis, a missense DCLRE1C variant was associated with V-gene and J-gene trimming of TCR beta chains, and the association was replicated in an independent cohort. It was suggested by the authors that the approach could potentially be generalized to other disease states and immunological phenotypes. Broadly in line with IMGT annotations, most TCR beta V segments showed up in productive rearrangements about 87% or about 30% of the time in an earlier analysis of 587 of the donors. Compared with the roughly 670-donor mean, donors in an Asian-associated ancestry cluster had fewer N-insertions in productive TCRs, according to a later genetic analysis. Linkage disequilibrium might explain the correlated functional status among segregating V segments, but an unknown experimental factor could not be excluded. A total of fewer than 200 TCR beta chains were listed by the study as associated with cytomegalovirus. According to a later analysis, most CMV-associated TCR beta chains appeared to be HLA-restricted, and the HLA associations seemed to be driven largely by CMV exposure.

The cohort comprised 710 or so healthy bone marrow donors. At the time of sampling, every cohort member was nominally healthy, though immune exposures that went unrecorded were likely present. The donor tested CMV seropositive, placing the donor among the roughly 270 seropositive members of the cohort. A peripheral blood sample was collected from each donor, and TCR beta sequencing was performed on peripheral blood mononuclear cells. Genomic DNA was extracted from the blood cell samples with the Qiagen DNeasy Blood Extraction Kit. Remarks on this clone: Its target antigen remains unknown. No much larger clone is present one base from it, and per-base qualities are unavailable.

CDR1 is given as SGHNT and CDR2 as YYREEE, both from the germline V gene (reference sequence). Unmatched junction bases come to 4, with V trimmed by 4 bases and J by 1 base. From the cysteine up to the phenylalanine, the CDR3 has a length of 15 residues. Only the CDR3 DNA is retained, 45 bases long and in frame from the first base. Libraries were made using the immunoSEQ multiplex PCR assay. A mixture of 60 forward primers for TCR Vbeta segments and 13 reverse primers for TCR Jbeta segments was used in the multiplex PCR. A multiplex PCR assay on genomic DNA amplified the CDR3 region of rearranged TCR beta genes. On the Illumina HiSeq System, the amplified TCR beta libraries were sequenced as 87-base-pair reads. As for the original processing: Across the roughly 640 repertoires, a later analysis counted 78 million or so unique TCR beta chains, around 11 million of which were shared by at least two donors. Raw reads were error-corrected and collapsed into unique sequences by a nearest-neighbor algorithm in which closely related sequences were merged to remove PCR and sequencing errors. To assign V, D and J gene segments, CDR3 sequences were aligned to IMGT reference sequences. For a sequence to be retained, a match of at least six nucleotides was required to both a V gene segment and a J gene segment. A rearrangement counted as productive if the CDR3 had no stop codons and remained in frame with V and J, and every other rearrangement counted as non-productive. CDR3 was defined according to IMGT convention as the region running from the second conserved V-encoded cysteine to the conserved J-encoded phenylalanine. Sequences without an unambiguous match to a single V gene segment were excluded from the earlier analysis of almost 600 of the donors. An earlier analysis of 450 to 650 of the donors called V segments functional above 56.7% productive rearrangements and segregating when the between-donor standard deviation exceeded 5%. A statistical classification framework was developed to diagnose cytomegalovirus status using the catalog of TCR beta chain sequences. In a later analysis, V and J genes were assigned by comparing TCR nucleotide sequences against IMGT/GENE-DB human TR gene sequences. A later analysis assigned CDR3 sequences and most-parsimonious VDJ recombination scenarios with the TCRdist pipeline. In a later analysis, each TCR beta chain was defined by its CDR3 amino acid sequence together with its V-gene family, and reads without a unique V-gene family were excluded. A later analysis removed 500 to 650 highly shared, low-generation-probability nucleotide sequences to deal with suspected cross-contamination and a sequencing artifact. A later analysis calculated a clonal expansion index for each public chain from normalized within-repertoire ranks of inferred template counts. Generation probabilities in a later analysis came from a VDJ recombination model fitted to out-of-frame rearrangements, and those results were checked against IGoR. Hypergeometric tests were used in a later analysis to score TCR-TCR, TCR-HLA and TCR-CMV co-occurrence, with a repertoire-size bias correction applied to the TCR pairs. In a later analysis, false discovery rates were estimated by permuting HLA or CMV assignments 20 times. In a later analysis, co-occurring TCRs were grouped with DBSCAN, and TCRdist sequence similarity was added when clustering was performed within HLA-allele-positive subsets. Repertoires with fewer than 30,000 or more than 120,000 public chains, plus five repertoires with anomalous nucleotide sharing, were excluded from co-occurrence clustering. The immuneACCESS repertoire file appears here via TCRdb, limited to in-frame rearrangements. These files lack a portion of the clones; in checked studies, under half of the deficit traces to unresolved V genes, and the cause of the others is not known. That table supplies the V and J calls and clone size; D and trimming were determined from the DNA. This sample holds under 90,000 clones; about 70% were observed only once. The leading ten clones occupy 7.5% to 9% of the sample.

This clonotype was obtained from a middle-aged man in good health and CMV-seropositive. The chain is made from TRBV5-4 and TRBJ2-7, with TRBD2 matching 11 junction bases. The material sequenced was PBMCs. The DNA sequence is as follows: TGTGCCAGCAGCACCGGGACTAGCGGATCCTACGAGCAGTACTTC. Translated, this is CASSTGTSGSYEQYF.